This T cell receptor (beta chain) was retrieved from a study of type 1 regulatory T cells. Overall study: T-allo10 is a Tr1-enriched, alloantigen-specific CD4 T cell product made in vitro. Findings and limits, study-wide: Type 1 regulatory T cells had a more restricted TCR repertoire than non-type 1 regulatory T cells.

TCRdb reprocessed the reads via MiXCR and lists one record per CDR3 protein. The table has some 60,000 distinct CDR3 sequences, 62% seen once. This CDR3 comprises 11 residues. Germline values: CDR1 SQVTM, CDR2 ANQGSEA. A note on this clonotype: What it binds is unknown.

This receptor was obtained from a human donor in good health. The V and J genes are TRBV29-1 and TRBJ2-3, with D maybe TRBD2 (7 bases). The sample was cultured non-Tr1 T cells, either the whole culture or a sorted T cell fraction (not recorded which). The CDR3 sequence is CTGGRSDTQYF. The CDR3 bases are TGCACCGGGGGGCGCTCAGATACGCAGTATTTT.